Sequencing of this T cell receptor (beta chain) was carried out in a study of T-cell reconstitution after alpha-beta-depleted transplantation in children. Unique molecular identifiers were incorporated during preparation of the TCRbeta library. TCRdb used MiXCR to reprocess the PCR reads, holding one entry per CDR3 protein. The sample shows just over 350,000 distinct CDR3 sequences, about an eighth of them seen only once. Germline CDR1 is LGHNA and CDR2 is YSLEER. The V and J ends lost 2 bases and 4 bases respectively, with 8 bases between them. CDR3 length equals 13 residues. This clonotype was detected a few times.

V usage is TRBV4-3 and J usage is TRBJ2-5; a weak D match, TRBD1 (6 bases). The sequenced sample was PBMCs, obtained from the stem cell graft. This TCR was sampled from a human donor who donated a stem cell graft to a child with Fanconi anemia. This CDR3 is CASSQIGGETQYF. CDR3 nucleotide sequence: TGCGCCAGCAGCCAAATAGGGGGAGAGACCCAGTACTTC.